This T cell receptor beta chain appears in the sequencing data of a study of shared clonotypes between healthy human individuals. CDR1 is MDHEN, CDR2 SYDVKM, per germline. The J segment lost 1 base and the V segment lost 4 bases, leaving 7 bases of the junction unmatched. This CDR3 spans 15 amino acids. Naive CD8 cells lacked CD45RO, underwent positive selection for CCR7 and left out terminally differentiated effector memory CD45RA+ cells. Study conclusions and caveats: Naive subsets, compared against memory subsets, generally had larger estimated richness values.

TCRdb keeps only in-frame clones here, not all; method: immunoSEQ multiplex PCR. The sample yields roughly 1,800,000 clones, approximately 94% seen once. As to this clone: The antigen is not known.

This rearrangement joins TRBV28 to TRBJ2-7; 7 nucleotides align to TRBD2. Material: naive CD8+ T cells sorted from blood. The sequence was collected from a young man in good health. CDR3 bases: TGTGCCAGCAGTTCCTGGGGGGGGGAGTCCTACGAGCAGTACTTC. This codes for CASSSWGGESYEQYF.